The rows below give T cell receptor beta chains drawn from one sample of a study of spatial heterogeneity in lung cancer. Each CDR3 protein is one row after TCRdb ran MiXCR on the 5' RACE reads. The profile covers 8,000 or so distinct CDR3 sequences, with over 9.5% appearing a single time and 11% taken by the ten largest. Sequencing was performed on lung tumor tissue, taken at surgery. The receptors were gathered from a male donor with early-stage non-small cell lung cancer. CDR3s include the opening cysteine and the closing phenylalanine or tryptophan. Each record gives: CDR3 DNA, CDR3 protein, J gene, D gene, clone size, V gene, CDR3 length. D genes are given only for firm matches. Some rows have no size entry. The others give once, few or many, or a class for an expanded clone.

TGTGCCAGCTCACTCCAACAGGGAACCAACGTCCTGACTTTC | CASSLQQGTNVLTF | TRBJ2-6 | NA | many | TRBV18 | 14
TGTGCCACCAGCCGGGAAGTTGGTGAGCAGTTCTTC | CATSREVGEQFF | TRBJ2-1 | NA | medium-sized | TRBV6-1 | 12
TGCAGTGCTAGAGATAAAGGGAGCAATCAGCCCCAGCATTTT | CSARDKGSNQPQHF | TRBJ1-5 | NA | medium-sized | TRBV20-1 | 14
TGTGCCAGCAGCGTAGACGGGCAACAGCCCCAGCATTTT | CASSVDGQQPQHF | TRBJ1-5 | NA | medium-sized | TRBV9 | 13
TGTGCCAGCAGCAATATAGGGTGCGAGCAGTACTTC | CASSNIGCEQYF | TRBJ2-7 | NA | NA | TRBV21-1 | 12
TGTCCCTGGAGGGCCTCGAGGGGCCCTTTTATCTTT | CPWRASRGPFIF | TRBJ1-1 | NA | NA | TRBV30 | 12
TGTGCCACCAGCAGAGAGGCGGGGAATACGCAGTATTTT | CATSREAGNTQYF | TRBJ2-3 | NA | many | TRBV15 | 13
TGTGCCAGCAGTTTACGGCAGGGTGGACCCTACGAGCAGTACTTC | CASSLRQGGPYEQYF | TRBJ2-7 | NA | many | TRBV28 | 15
TGTGCCAGCAGTGTTCTAGCTGATTCCTACAATGAGCAGTTCTTC | CASSVLADSYNEQFF | TRBJ2-1 | NA | many | TRBV6-1 | 15
TGTGCCAGCAGTGGGAGTGAGCCCGATACGCAGTATTTT | CASSGSEPDTQYF | TRBJ2-3 | NA | many | TRBV12-3/TRBV12-4 | 13
TGCAGCGCCCCGACTCAATACAATGAGCAGTTCTTC | CSAPTQYNEQFF | TRBJ2-1 | NA | few | TRBV29-1 | 12
TGTGCCAGCAGGCCGGGACTACGCAATGAGCAGTTCTTC | CASRPGLRNEQFF | TRBJ2-1 | TRBD2 | many | TRBV6-2/TRBV6-3 | 13
TGCAGTGCTCTGGGATTCACAGATACGCAGTATTTT | CSALGFTDTQYF | TRBJ2-3 | NA | many | TRBV20-1 | 12
TGCGCCAGCAGCCAAGATGGAAGTACTGGAAACACCATATATTTT | CASSQDGSTGNTIYF | TRBJ1-3 | NA | many | TRBV4-1 | 15
TGCAGCGTCAGCTTAAGAGAACACGAGCAGTACTTC | CSVSLREHEQYF | TRBJ2-7 | NA | medium-sized | TRBV29-1 | 12
TGTGCCAGCCGTAGGGGCTATAATAATTCACCCCTCCACTTT | CASRRGYNNSPLHF | TRBJ1-6 | NA | many | TRBV12-3/TRBV12-4 | 14
TGTGCCAGCAGCCAACTGTTGAACACTGAAGCTTTCTTT | CASSQLLNTEAFF | TRBJ1-1 | NA | medium-sized | TRBV14 | 13
TGTGCCAGCAGTTTACAGGGACAGGGAATCTATGGCTACACCTTC | CASSLQGQGIYGYTF | TRBJ1-2 | TRBD1 | many | TRBV27 | 15